Following are 19 T cell receptor beta chains from one sample sequenced in a study of read filtering for tumor transcriptome and immune sequencing. The library was built from 400 to 500 ng RNA with molecular barcoded adaptors for alpha/delta and beta/gamma chains. TCRdb ran MiXCR on the reads and lists one entry per CDR3 protein. Of around 38,000 distinct CDR3 sequences listed, about an eighth are singletons. The sample was a population of CD138-negative cells sorted from bone marrow. The receptor set was obtained from a donor aged 40 or older with multiple myeloma.

This clonotype has at least ten counts. The chain combines TRBV29-1 with TRBJ2-1, with 13 bases lining up with TRBD2. Trimming at V came to 7 bases and at J to 9 bases, leaving 9 bases not matched to a gene. The CDR3 extends over 14 amino acids. Per the germline V gene, CDR1 is SQVTM and CDR2 is ANQGSEA. This CDR3 reads CSGWTSGSSLEQFF. CDR3 sequence (DNA): TGCAGCGGATGGACTAGCGGGAGCTCGCTTGAGCAGTTCTTC.

Many counts were recorded for this clonotype. The rearrangement uses TRBV3-1 and TRBJ2-7; tentatively, D is TRBD1 (6 bases). Germline CDR1 LGHDT, CDR2 YNNKEL (reference sequence). The length of the CDR3 is 14 residues. V lost 0 bases and J lost 2, with 8 bases in between. DNA of the CDR3: TGTGCCAGCAGCCAAGATCACAGGGCCTACGAGCAGTACTTC. Amino acids: CASSQDHRAYEQYF.

This clonotype was seen many times. The chain carries TRBV7-8 and TRBJ2-2; D not certain. Germline V gene data show CDR1 as SGHVS and CDR2 as FQNEAQ. This CDR3 comprises 13 residues. Trimming removed 5 bases from V and 5 bases from J, with 9 bases in between. DNA of the CDR3: TGTGCCAGCAGCCAGAGAGAGACCGGGGAGCTGTTTTTT. Its protein product is CASSQRETGELFF.

This clonotype was observed at least ten times. The chain has TRBV7-9 and TRBJ2-1; 15 nucleotides match TRBD2. With V trimmed by 1 base and J by 10 bases, 2 bases remained unmatched. The CDR3 contains 15 residues. CDR1 and CDR2 (germline): SEHNR, FQNEAQ (reference sequence). CDR3 sequence (DNA): TGTGCCAGCAGCTTAGGGACTAGCGGGAGGGCCGAGCAGTTCTTC. Translated, it gives CASSLGTSGRAEQFF. The whole variable domain, filled in from reference TRBV7-9 and TRBJ2-1, reads DTGVSQNPRHKITKRGQNVTFRCDPISEHNRLYWYRQTLGQGPEFLTYFQNEAQLEKSRLLSDRFSAERPKGSFSTLEIQRTEQGDSAMYLCASSLGTSGRAEQFFGPGTRLTVL.

V is TRBV20-1 and J is TRBJ2-5; D is unresolved. Trimming stripped 0 bases from V and 4 bases from J, with 12 bases between. CDR3 length: 14 residues. Germline CDR1 DFQATT, CDR2 SNEGSKA (reference sequence). The CDR3 region is CSARDGSTRETQYF. CDR3 DNA: TGCAGTGCTAGAGATGGATCCACAAGAGAGACCCAGTACTTC.

This clonotype appeared many times. The V and J genes are TRBV5-1 and TRBJ2-1; 10 bases are a match to TRBD2. Germline loops: CDR1 SGHRS, CDR2 YFSETQ. The CDR3 sequence is 14 residues long. With 0 bases clipped from V and 8 bases from J, the junction kept 2 bases outside the gene matches. In DNA form, the CDR3 reads TGCGCCAGCAGCTTGGCGGGGACTAGCGATGAGCAGTTCTTC. Its translation: CASSLAGTSDEQFF.

This clonotype was seen many times. The chain links TRBV20-1 to TRBJ1-5; possibly TRBD1 for D (6 bases). The CDR3 is 14 amino acids. The V end lost 6 bases, the J end lost 0 bases, and 12 bases lay between the germline ends. Germline lookup yields CDR1 DFQATT and CDR2 SNEGSKA (reference sequence). The CDR3 sequence is CSAAAGVSNQPQHF. For the CDR3, the DNA is TGCAGTGCCGCCGCAGGGGTTAGCAATCAGCCCCAGCATTTT.

This clonotype was seen many times. This chain joins TRBV10-3 and TRBJ1-1; 9 bases align to TRBD1. The V gene end was trimmed by 4 bases and the J gene end by 4 bases; junction bases not matched to a gene: 1. From germline, CDR1 is ENHRY and CDR2 SYGVKD. There are 13 residues in the CDR3. Here the CDR3 reads CAISVQGATEAFF. The CDR3 DNA reads TGTGCCATCAGTGTACAGGGGGCCACTGAAGCTTTCTTT.

This clonotype was found many times. J is TRBJ2-1 and V is TRBV5-1, with 12 nucleotides matching TRBD2. Per germline, CDR1 SGHRS and CDR2 YFSETQ. With 4 bases clipped from V and 7 bases from J, the junction kept 12 bases outside the gene matches. This CDR3 has 17 amino acids. CDR3 coding DNA: TGCGCCAGCAGCGACTACTCCCGGACTAGCGGGAATAATGAGCAGTTCTTC. Encoded protein: CASSDYSRTSGNNEQFF. Supplemented by reference TRBV5-1 and TRBJ2-1, the full variable domain reads KAGVTQTPRYLIKTRGQQVTLSCSPISGHRSVSWYQQTPGQGLQFLFEYFSETQRNKGNFPGRFSGRQFSNSRSEMNVSTLELGDSALYLCASSDYSRTSGNNEQFFGPGTRLTVL.

The table lists this clonotype with many counts. V gene TRBV29-1 combines with J gene TRBJ1-1; the match to TRBD1 covers 8 bases. This CDR3 contains 13 residues. J lost 0 bases, V lost 7 bases, and 4 bases had no gene match. The germline V gene encodes CDR1 SQVTM and CDR2 ANQGSEA. CDR3 coding DNA: TGCAGCGCTGAGGGACAGGTGAACACTGAAGCTTTCTTT. This gives the protein CSAEGQVNTEAFF.

Ten or more counts support this clonotype. The chain joins TRBV7-2 to TRBJ2-2; D is possibly TRBD2 (6 bases). The V end lost 5 bases, the J end lost 4 bases, and 20 bases lay between the germline ends. The germline gives CDR1 SGHTA, CDR2 FQGNSA. The length of the CDR3 is 17 residues. The CDR3 region is CASSVKFVREFTGELFF. CDR3 nucleotide sequence: TGTGCCAGCAGCGTTAAATTTGTTCGGGAGTTCACCGGGGAGCTGTTTTTT. The variable domain in full, with the rest retrieved from reference TRBV7-2 and TRBJ2-2, is GAGVSQSPSNKVTEKGKDVELRCDPISGHTALYWYRQSLGQGLEFLIYFQGNSAPDKSGLPSDRFSAERTGGSVSTLTIQRTQQEDSAVYLCASSVKFVREFTGELFFGEGSRLTVL.

This clonotype was picked up many times. This sequence joins TRBV12-3 or TRBV12-4 and TRBJ2-7, with D perhaps being TRBD1 or TRBD2 (5 bases each). The CDR3 runs 17 residues. V lost 5 bases to trimming and J lost 3 bases, with 23 bases between them. CDR3 DNA sequence: TGTGCCAGCAGTGCCCGAGGGGACCTGGCTCCCATCTACGAGCAGTACTTC. It translates to CASSARGDLAPIYEQYF.

This clonotype was observed a few times. V is TRBV3-1 and J is TRBJ2-1, with TRBD2 matching over 10 bases. Germline lookup yields CDR1 LGHDT and CDR2 YNNKEL (reference sequence). The J segment lost 8 bases and the V segment lost 1 base, leaving 8 bases of the junction unmatched. The CDR3 consists of 16 residues. CDR3 coding DNA: TGTGCCAGCAGCCAAGTAGGCCTAGCGGGGGCGGATGAGCAGTTCTTC. Amino acid sequence: CASSQVGLAGADEQFF.

There are many counts of this clonotype. This chain joins TRBV2 and TRBJ1-2, with a tentative D call TRBD1 (5 bases). CDR3 length: 12 amino acids. Germline V gives CDR1 SNHLY, CDR2 FYNNEI. V was cut by 5 bases and J by 7 bases, with 11 bases left in between. The CDR3 DNA sequence: TGTGCCAGCAGTAGGTCAGGGACTGGCTACACCTTC. Translation gives CASSRSGTGYTF.

Remarks on this clonotype: A far larger clone is one base from this, pointing to a likely read error. The V and J genes are TRBV13 and TRBJ1-4; no reliable D call. The V gene's germline CDR1 is PRHDT and CDR2 FYEKMQ (reference sequence). The CDR3 spans 12 residues. CDR3 in DNA: TGTGCCAGCTCACGGACTGGAGATACGCAGGATTTT. Its translation is CASSRTGDTQDF.

There are many counts of this clonotype. This rearrangement joins TRBV29-1 to TRBJ2-3, with D uncertain. CDR1 and CDR2 (germline): SQVTM, ANQGSEA. This CDR3 region has 15 residues. The chain's CDR3 is CSTQSQKTSTDTQYF. In nucleotides, the CDR3 is TGCAGTACTCAATCGCAGAAGACTAGCACAGATACGCAGTATTTT.

This chain connects TRBV11-1 to TRBJ2-1; D not resolved. The V gene lost 5 bases and the J gene lost 9 bases, with 11 bases spanning the gap. The germline gives CDR1 SGHAT, CDR2 FQDESV (reference sequence). The length of the CDR3 is 12 residues. The CDR3 coding sequence is TGTGCCAGCAGCCCTTCCGGGCGTGAGCAGTTCTTC. It specifies CASSPSGREQFF.

To note about this clonotype: A much larger clonotype is one base distant, so this may be a read error. The chain carries TRBV7-9 and TRBJ2-1; TRBD1 matches 11 bases. This CDR3 comprises 15 residues. Germline assignment: CDR1 SEHNR and CDR2 FQNEAQ (reference sequence). The CDR3 sequence is CASSLLDRGQYEHFF. The CDR3, as DNA: TGTGCCAGCAGCTTGTTGGACAGGGGGCAATATGAGCACTTCTTC.

This clonotype was counted many times. CDR3 region: CASSPTRPREQYF. Written as DNA, the CDR3 is TGCGCCAGCAGCCCAACACGGCCTAGGGAGCAGTACTTC. The chain links TRBV5-1 to TRBJ2-7; D is unresolved. Germline V gives CDR1 SGHRS, CDR2 YFSETQ. V was cut by 4 bases and J by 7 bases, with 15 bases left in between. The CDR3 spans 13 residues.